This T cell receptor beta chain was found in a study of blood T cell repertoires in COVID-19. Germline assignment: CDR1 GTSNPN and CDR2 SVGIG (reference sequence). V was pared by 3 bases and J by 7 bases, with 8 bases of the junction left unmatched. CDR3 length equals 14 residues. Per the original data handling: How many nucleated cells were present was estimated from reference gene primer amplification. Assay: immunoSEQ multiplex PCR; the TCRdb copy retains only in-frame clones and omits some. That table is the source of V, J and clone size, and D and trimming were worked out from the DNA. The sample yields 65,000 or so clones, 80% to 90% seen once.

V is TRBV30 and J is TRBJ1-5; TRBD1 matches at 8 bases. The sequenced sample was peripheral blood. The TCR sequence derives from a man older than 75 with acute or convalescent COVID-19. The CDR3: CAWSTGGAGQPQHF. Here the CDR3 DNA reads TGTGCCTGGAGCACAGGGGGGGCTGGACAGCCCCAGCATTTT. Supplemented by reference TRBV30 and TRBJ1-5, the full variable domain reads SQTIHQWPATLVQPVGSPLSLECTVEGTSNPNLYWYRQAAGRGLQLLFYSVGIGQISSEVPQNLSASRPQDRQFILSSKKLLLSDSGFYLCAWSTGGAGQPQHFGDGTRLSIL.